The 20 T cell receptor beta chains reported below all come from one sample, sequenced in a study of blood T cells in healthy people across ages. Primers used in a second PCR of about 6 to 11 cycles were a sample-barcoded 5' primer and a J-beta primer mix. TCRdb used MiXCR to reprocess the 5' RACE reads, holding one entry per CDR3 protein. The table records 600,000 to 800,000 distinct CDR3 sequences, 40% to 65% of them present only once. The sample was blood. The receptors here all came from an elderly woman in good health.

This clonotype is medium-sized within its sample. The chain employs TRBV3-1 and TRBJ2-7; possibly TRBD1 for D (6 bases). With 4 bases removed from V and 3 bases from J, the gap between germline ends came to 16 bases. The CDR3 has 15 residues. CDR1 and CDR2 (germline): LGHDT, YNNKEL (reference sequence). The CDR3 DNA reads as TGTGCCAGCAGCCTACACCTGGGACACTTCTACGAGCAGTACTTC. Its translation: CASSLHLGHFYEQYF.

In its sample, this clonotype was seen many times. This chain uses TRBV6-2 or TRBV6-3 with TRBJ2-1; D remains ambiguous. CDR1 and CDR2 from the germline V gene are MNHEY and SVGEGT. Trimming shortened V by 8 bases and J by 0 bases, and 11 bases separated the two germline ends. The CDR3 contains 14 residues. CDR3 DNA: TGTGCCAGCCGCCGCGCCAGCTCCTACAATGAGCAGTTCTTC. Encoded protein: CASRRASSYNEQFF.

This clonotype was picked up a small number of times. V and J are TRBV27 and TRBJ1-5, with no clear D. The germline V and J ends were trimmed by 0 bases and 0 bases, with 3 bases remaining between them. The CDR3 covers 14 residues. The germline V gene encodes CDR1 MNHEY and CDR2 SMNVEV (reference sequence). CDR3 sequence reads: CASSLSRSNQPQHF. CDR3 coding DNA: TGTGCCAGCAGTTTATCTCGTAGCAATCAGCCCCAGCATTTT.

Only a few counts were recorded for this clonotype. J is TRBJ2-2 and V is TRBV7-9; the D gene is possibly TRBD1 (6 bases). The V and J ends lost 5 bases and 6 bases respectively, with 13 bases between them. Germline CDR1 reads SEHNR; CDR2 reads FQNEAQ (reference sequence). The CDR3 is 14 amino acids. CDR3 residues: CASSKQTGSGELFF. CDR3 nucleotide sequence: TGTGCCAGCAGCAAACAGACAGGCTCCGGGGAGCTGTTTTTT.

A single count supports this clonotype. This chain joins TRBV5-1 and TRBJ2-5; 7 bases agree with TRBD1. CDR3 length: 15 amino acids. CDR1 and CDR2 (germline): SGHRS, YFSETQ. Losses at the gene ends were 6 bases for V and 11 bases for J; bases not matched to a gene: 19. CDR3 in DNA: TGCGCCAGCATGAGGGGGCCAAGTCTCGGGAATGAGCAGTACTTC. Protein sequence: CASMRGPSLGNEQYF.

This clonotype was seen repeatedly, ten times or more. This chain connects TRBV27 to TRBJ2-1; 10 positions agree with TRBD2. The CDR3 has 15 amino acids. The J segment lost 7 bases and the V segment lost 7 bases, leaving 10 bases of the junction unmatched. Germline CDR1 MNHEY, CDR2 SMNVEV (reference sequence). The CDR3 DNA is TGTGCCAGCACCCCTCTAGCGGGAGAATTGAATGAGCAGTTCTTC. It encodes CASTPLAGELNEQFF.

This chain joins TRBV7-6 and TRBJ2-3; the D call may be TRBD1 or TRBD2 (5 bases each). The germline gives CDR1 SGHVS, CDR2 FNYEAQ. The V end lost 1 base, the J end lost 3 bases, and 11 bases lay between the germline ends. The CDR3 extends over 15 amino acids. The CDR3 DNA follows: TGTGCCAGCAGCTTAGGGTCGGGGCTGACAGATACGCAGTATTTT. Its translation is CASSLGSGLTDTQYF.

This clonotype was picked up a small number of times. CDR3 bases: TGTGCCAGCAGCCCCGGGGGACGCGGCTACACCTTC. Protein product: CASSPGGRGYTF. The chain recombines TRBV9 with TRBJ1-2; perhaps TRBD1 as D (5 bases). V was clipped by 4 bases and J by 8 bases, with 12 bases between them. This CDR3 has 12 residues. The germline gives CDR1 SGDLS, CDR2 YYNGEE.

In this sample, this clonotype turned up a few times. The chain recombines TRBV12-3 or TRBV12-4 with TRBJ2-2; 8 bases line up with TRBD2. The J segment lost 1 base and the V segment lost 6 bases, leaving 7 bases of the junction unmatched. This CDR3 region has 16 residues. The CDR3 DNA reads TGTGCCAGCAGAAAAGCGGGAGCGCTGAACACCGGGGAGCTGTTTTTT. Residues: CASRKAGALNTGELFF.

V usage is TRBV4-1 and J usage is TRBJ1-1; 8 bases match TRBD1. CDR3 length equals 15 residues. Germline V gene lookup returns CDR1 MGHRA and CDR2 YSYEKL. Trimming cost V 4 bases and J 2 bases; bases outside gene matches: 6. The CDR3 bases are TGCGCCAGCAGCCGCGGACAGGGAGGTAACACTGAAGCTTTCTTT. This translates into CASSRGQGGNTEAFF.

This clonotype was recorded a few times. The chain employs TRBV3-1 and TRBJ2-7; TRBD1 matches 9 bases. This CDR3 has 14 amino acids. Germline assignment: CDR1 LGHDT and CDR2 YNNKEL (reference sequence). With 3 bases clipped from V and 5 bases from J, the junction kept 5 bases outside the gene matches. The CDR3: CASSQGYRGHEQYF. DNA of the CDR3: TGTGCCAGCAGCCAGGGGTACAGGGGGCACGAGCAGTACTTC.

For this clonotype: One end of the junction does not line up with germline, which may come from a read error. The chain combines TRBV19 with TRBJ2-1, with D perhaps assigned TRBD1 or TRBD2 (5 bases each). The CDR3 loop spans 13 amino acids. Germline V gene lookup returns CDR1 LNHDA and CDR2 SQIVND (reference sequence). The CDR3 DNA sequence: TGTGCCAGTAGTGTAGACATGGGGGATGAGCAGTTCTTC. Translating gives CASSVDMGDEQFF. The whole variable domain, remainder taken from reference TRBV19 and TRBJ2-1, is DGGITQSPKYLFRKEGQNVTLSCEQNLNHDAMYWYRQDPGQGLRLIYYSQIVNDFQKGDIAEGYSVSREKKESFPLTVTSAQKNPTAFYLCASSVDMGDEQFFGPGTRLTVL.

This clonotype occurred once. This chain joins TRBV29-1 and TRBJ2-1, with TRBD1 matching 7 bases. The CDR3 consists of 13 residues. Per germline, CDR1 SQVTM and CDR2 ANQGSEA. With 7 bases clipped from V and 5 bases from J, the junction kept 8 bases outside the gene matches. The CDR3 DNA follows: TGCAGCGCCGGCCTGACAGGGAACAATGAGCAGTTCTTC. It specifies CSAGLTGNNEQFF.

V and J are TRBV12-3 or TRBV12-4 and TRBJ2-4, with no clear D. The ends were cut back, 5 bases at V and 13 bases at J, with 18 bases in the middle. This CDR3 spans 13 amino acids. The CDR3 here is CASSPGRLEEQYF. The CDR3 DNA follows: TGTGCCAGCAGTCCAGGACGGTTGGAAGAGCAGTACTTC.

The CDR3 bases are TGCAGTGCTAGCCCCTTTGGCGAGTTCACAGATACGCAGTATTTT. Residues: CSASPFGEFTDTQYF. The chain combines TRBV20-1 with TRBJ2-3; D remains ambiguous. Trimming took off 3 bases at V and 2 bases at J, with 15 bases between the two ends. There are 15 residues in the CDR3. The V gene's germline CDR1 is DFQATT and CDR2 SNEGSKA (reference sequence).

The chain uses TRBV20-1 and TRBJ1-2; no clear D. In germline, CDR1 is DFQATT, CDR2 SNEGSKA (reference sequence). The V gene lost 6 bases and the J gene lost 6 bases, with 11 bases spanning the gap. The CDR3 has 11 residues. CDR3 DNA: TGCAGTGCCTCCCTCCTCGATGGCTACACCTTC. Protein: CSASLLDGYTF.

The V and J genes are TRBV7-2 and TRBJ2-7; TRBD2 agrees at 13 bases. V lost 2 bases, J lost 12 bases, and 7 bases stayed unmatched. CDR1 is SGHTA, CDR2 FQGNSA, per germline. The CDR3 contains 14 residues. The chain's CDR3 is CASSLKLAGGLLYF. The CDR3 bases are TGTGCCAGCAGCTTAAAACTAGCGGGGGGGCTTCTGTACTTC. Combining the CDR3 with reference TRBV7-2 and TRBJ2-7 gives the whole variable domain GAGVSQSPSNKVTEKGKDVELRCDPISGHTALYWYRQSLGQGLEFLIYFQGNSAPDKSGLPSDRFSAERTGGSVSTLTIQRTQQEDSAVYLCASSLKLAGGLLYFGPGTRLTVT.

This clonotype was counted ten times or more. The chain employs TRBV12-3 or TRBV12-4 and TRBJ2-5; 7 bases fit TRBD1. Trimming removed 5 bases from V and 4 bases from J; junction bases left unmatched: 4. This CDR3 comprises 13 residues. As DNA, the CDR3 is TGTGCCAGCAGTCAACAGGGGTCAGAGACCCAGTACTTC. This encodes CASSQQGSETQYF.

This clonotype was picked up one time. V is TRBV18 and J is TRBJ2-3, with 8 bases aligning to TRBD2. V lost 6 bases and J lost 5; bases outside the gene matches: 4. This CDR3 is 13 amino acids long. Germline values: CDR1 KGHSH, CDR2 LQKENI. The CDR3: CASSAGGIDTQYF. DNA for the CDR3: TGTGCCAGCTCGGCGGGGGGCATAGATACGCAGTATTTT.

Concerning this clonotype itself: This may arise from a read error, as a much more abundant clone is one base away. Here the CDR3 reads CASGQGLAGGYNEQFF. The CDR3 nucleotides read TGTGCCAGCGGCCAGGGACTAGCGGGGGGTTACAATGAGCAGTTCTTC. The chain links TRBV5-5 to TRBJ2-1; 15 bases fit TRBD2. The CDR3 runs to 16 residues. Germline V gene data show CDR1 as SGHKS and CDR2 as YYEKEE (reference sequence). The J segment lost 4 bases and the V segment lost 7 bases, leaving 6 bases of the junction unmatched. Supplemented by reference TRBV5-5 and TRBJ2-1, the full variable domain reads DAGVTQSPTHLIKTRGQQVTLRCSPISGHKSVSWYQQVLGQGPQFIFQYYEKEERGRGNFPDRFSARQFPNYSSELNVNALLLGDSALYLCASGQGLAGGYNEQFFGPGTRLTVL.